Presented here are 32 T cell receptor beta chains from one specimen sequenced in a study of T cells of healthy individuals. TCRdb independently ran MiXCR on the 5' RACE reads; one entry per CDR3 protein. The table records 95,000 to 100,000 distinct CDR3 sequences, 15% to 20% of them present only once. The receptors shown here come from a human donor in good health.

The DNA for the CDR3 is TGCAGTGCGGCAAGGGGGACTTGGGACACTGAAGCTTTCTTT. Its protein product is CSAARGTWDTEAFF. V is TRBV20-1 and J is TRBJ1-1; TRBD1 might be the D (6 bases). CDR1 is DFQATT, CDR2 SNEGSKA, per germline (reference sequence). CDR3 size: 14 residues. Between the trimmed V and J ends, which lost 6 bases and 3 bases, there was a span of 17 bases.

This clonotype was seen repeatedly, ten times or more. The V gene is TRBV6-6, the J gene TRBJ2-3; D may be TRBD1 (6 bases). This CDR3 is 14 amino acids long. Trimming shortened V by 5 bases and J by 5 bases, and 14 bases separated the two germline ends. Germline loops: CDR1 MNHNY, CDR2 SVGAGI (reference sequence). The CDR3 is CASSRTEEGDTQYF. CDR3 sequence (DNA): TGTGCCAGCAGTCGGACAGAGGAAGGAGATACGCAGTATTTT.

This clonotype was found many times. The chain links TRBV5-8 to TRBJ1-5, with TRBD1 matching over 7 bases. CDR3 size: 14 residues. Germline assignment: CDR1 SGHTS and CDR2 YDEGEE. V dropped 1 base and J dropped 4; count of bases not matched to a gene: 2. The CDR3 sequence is CASSLRQGNQPQHF. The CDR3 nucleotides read TGTGCCAGCAGCTTGAGACAGGGAAATCAGCCCCAGCATTTT.

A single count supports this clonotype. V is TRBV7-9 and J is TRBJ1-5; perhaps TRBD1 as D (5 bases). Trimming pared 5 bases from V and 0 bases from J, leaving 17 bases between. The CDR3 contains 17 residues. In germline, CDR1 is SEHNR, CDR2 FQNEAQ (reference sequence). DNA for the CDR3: TGTGCCAGCAGCCCGGGGGACGGACACAATAGCAATCAGCCCCAGCATTTT. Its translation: CASSPGDGHNSNQPQHF. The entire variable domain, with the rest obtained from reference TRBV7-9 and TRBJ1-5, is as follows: DTGVSQNPRHKITKRGQNVTFRCDPISEHNRLYWYRQTLGQGPEFLTYFQNEAQLEKSRLLSDRFSAERPKGSFSTLEIQRTEQGDSAMYLCASSPGDGHNSNQPQHFGDGTRLSIL.

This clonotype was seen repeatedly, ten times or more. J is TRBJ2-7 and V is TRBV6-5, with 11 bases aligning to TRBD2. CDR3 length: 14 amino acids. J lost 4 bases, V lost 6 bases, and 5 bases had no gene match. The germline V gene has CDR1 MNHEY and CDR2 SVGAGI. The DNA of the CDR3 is TGTGCCAGCAGCCCACTAGCGGGAGAGTACGAGCAGTACTTC. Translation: CASSPLAGEYEQYF.

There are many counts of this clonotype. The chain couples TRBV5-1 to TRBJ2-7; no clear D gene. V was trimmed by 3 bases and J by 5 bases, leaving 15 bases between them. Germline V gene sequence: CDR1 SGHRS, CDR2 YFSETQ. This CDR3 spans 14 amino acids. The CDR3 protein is CASSSQGSLDEQYF. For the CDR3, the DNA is TGCGCCAGCAGCTCTCAAGGGTCTTTAGACGAGCAGTACTTC.

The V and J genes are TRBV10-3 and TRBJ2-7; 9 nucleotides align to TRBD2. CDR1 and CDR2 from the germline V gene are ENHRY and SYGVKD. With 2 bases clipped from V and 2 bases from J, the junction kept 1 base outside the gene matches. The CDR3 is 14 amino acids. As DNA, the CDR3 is TGTGCCATCAGTGAGGCGGGGGGGACCTACGAGCAGTACTTC. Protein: CAISEAGGTYEQYF.

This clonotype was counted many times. DNA for the CDR3: TGTGCCAGCAGCCCGACGGGACTGCAAGAGACCCAGTACTTC. This gives the protein CASSPTGLQETQYF. The rearrangement links TRBV7-3 to TRBJ2-5, with D perhaps matching TRBD2 (6 bases). CDR3 length: 14 amino acids. Germline CDR1 is SGHTA and CDR2 is FQGTGA. V lost 5 bases to trimming and J lost 2 bases, with 12 bases between them.

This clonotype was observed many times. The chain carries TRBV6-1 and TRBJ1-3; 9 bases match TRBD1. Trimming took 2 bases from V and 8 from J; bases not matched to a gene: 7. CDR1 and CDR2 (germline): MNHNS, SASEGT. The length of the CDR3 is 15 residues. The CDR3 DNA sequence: TGTGCCAGCAGTGAACGGACAGGGGAAGCGGACACCATATATTTT. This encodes CASSERTGEADTIYF.

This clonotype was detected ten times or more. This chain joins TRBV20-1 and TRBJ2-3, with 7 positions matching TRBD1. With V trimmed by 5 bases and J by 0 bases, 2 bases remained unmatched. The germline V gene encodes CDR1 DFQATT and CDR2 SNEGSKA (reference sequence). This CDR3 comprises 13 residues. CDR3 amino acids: CSAWDRSTDTQYF. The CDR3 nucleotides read TGCAGTGCTTGGGACAGAAGCACAGATACGCAGTATTTT.

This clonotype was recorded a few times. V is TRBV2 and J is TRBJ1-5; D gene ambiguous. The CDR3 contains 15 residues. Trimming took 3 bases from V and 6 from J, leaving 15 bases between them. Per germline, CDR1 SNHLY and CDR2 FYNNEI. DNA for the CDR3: TGTGCCAGCAGTGATCCAGGAGAGGGTCGTCAGCCCCAGCATTTT. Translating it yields CASSDPGEGRQPQHF.

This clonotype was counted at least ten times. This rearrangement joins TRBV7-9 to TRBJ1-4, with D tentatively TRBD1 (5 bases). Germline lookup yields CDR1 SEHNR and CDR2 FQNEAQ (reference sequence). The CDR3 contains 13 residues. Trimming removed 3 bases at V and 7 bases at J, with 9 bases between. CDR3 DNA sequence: TGTGCCAGCAGCTTCACTGACAGTGAAAAACTGTTTTTT. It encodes CASSFTDSEKLFF.

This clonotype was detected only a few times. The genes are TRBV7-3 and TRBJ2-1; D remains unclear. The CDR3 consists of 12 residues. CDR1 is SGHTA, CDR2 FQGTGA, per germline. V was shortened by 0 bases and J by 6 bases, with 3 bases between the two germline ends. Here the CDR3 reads CASSLTSNEQFF. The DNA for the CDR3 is TGTGCCAGCAGCTTAACTAGCAATGAGCAGTTCTTC. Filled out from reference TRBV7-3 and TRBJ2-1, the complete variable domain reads GAGVSQTPSNKVTEKGKYVELRCDPISGHTALYWYRQSLGQGPEFLIYFQGTGAADDSGLPNDRFFAVRPEGSVSTLKIQRTERGDSAVYLCASSLTSNEQFFGPGTRLTVL.

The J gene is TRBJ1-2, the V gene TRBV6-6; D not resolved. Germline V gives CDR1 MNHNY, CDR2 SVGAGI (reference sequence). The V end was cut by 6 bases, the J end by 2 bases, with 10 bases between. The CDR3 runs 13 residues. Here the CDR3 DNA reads TGTGCCAGCAGCTTCTCAACCAACTATGGCTACACCTTC. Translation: CASSFSTNYGYTF.

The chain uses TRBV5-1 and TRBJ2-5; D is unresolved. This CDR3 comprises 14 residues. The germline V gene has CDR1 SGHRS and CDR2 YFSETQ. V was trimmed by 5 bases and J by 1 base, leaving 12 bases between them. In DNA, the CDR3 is TGCGCCAGCAGGGGCAGGCCCATCCAAGAGACCCAGTACTTC. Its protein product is CASRGRPIQETQYF.

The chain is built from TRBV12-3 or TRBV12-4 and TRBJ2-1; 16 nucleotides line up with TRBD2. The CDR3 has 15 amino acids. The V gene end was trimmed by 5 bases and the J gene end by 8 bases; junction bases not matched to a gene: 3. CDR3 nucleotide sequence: TGTGCCAGCAGTACCGGGACTAGCGGGAGGGATGAGCAGTTCTTC. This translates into CASSTGTSGRDEQFF.

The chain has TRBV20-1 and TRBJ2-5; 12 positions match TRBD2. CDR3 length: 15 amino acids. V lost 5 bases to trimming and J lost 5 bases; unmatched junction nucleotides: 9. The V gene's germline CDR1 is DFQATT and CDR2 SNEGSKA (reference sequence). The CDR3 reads CSAPNRLAGAETQYF. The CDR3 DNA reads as TGCAGTGCTCCAAACCGACTAGCGGGGGCGGAGACCCAGTACTTC.

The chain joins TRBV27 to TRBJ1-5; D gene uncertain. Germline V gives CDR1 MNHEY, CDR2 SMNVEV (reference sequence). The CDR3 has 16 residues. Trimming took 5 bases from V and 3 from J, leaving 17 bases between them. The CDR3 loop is CASSPSGAWANQPQHF. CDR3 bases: TGTGCCAGCAGTCCATCAGGTGCCTGGGCCAATCAGCCCCAGCATTTT.

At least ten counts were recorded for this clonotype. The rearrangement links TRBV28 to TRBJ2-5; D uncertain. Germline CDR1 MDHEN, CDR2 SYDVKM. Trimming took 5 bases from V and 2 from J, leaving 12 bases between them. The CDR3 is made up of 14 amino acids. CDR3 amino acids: CASSASHAQETQYF. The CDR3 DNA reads TGTGCCAGCAGTGCCTCCCATGCTCAAGAGACCCAGTACTTC.

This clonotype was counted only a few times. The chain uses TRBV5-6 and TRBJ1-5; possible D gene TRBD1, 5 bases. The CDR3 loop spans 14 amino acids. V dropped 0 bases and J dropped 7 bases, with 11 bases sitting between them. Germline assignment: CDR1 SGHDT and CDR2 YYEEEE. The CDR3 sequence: CASSLAGGRQPQHF. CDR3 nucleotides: TGTGCCAGCAGCTTGGCCGGGGGAAGGCAGCCCCAGCATTTT.

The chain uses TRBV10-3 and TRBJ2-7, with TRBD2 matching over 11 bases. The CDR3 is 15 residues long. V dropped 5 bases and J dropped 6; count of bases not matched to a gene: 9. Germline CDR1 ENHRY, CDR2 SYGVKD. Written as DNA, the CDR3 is TGTGCCATCAGTTATAGCGGGAGGGCCGAGACCGAGCAGTACTTC. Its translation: CAISYSGRAETEQYF.

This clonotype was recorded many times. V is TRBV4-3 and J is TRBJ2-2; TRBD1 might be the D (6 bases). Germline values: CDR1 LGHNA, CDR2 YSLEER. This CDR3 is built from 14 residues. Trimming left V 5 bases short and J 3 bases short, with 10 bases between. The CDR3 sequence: CASSWNRDTGELFF. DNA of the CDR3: TGCGCCAGCAGCTGGAACAGGGACACCGGGGAGCTGTTTTTT.

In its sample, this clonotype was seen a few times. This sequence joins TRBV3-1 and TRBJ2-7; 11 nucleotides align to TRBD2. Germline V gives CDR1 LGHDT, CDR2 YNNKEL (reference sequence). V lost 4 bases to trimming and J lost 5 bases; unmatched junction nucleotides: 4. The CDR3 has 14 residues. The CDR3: CASSLTSGVDEQYF. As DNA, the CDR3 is TGTGCCAGCAGCCTGACTAGCGGGGTGGACGAGCAGTACTTC.

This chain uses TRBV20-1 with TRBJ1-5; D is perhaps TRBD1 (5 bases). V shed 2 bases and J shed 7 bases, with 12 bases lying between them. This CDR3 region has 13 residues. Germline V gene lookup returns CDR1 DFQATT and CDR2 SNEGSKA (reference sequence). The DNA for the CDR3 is TGCAGTGCTAGATCGGGGGGAGAACAGCCCCAGCATTTT. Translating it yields CSARSGGEQPQHF.

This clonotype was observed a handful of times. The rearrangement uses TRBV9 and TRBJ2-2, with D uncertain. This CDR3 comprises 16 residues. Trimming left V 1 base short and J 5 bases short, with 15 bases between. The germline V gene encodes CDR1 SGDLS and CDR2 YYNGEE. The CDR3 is CASSVYGSARTGELFF. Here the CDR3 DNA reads TGTGCCAGCAGCGTATACGGCAGTGCCAGGACCGGGGAGCTGTTTTTT.

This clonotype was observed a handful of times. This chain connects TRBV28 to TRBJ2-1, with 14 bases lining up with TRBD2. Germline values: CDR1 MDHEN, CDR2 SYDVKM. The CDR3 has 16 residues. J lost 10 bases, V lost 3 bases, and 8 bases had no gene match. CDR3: CASSFPGTSGRREQFF. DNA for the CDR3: TGTGCCAGCAGTTTCCCCGGGACTAGCGGGAGACGAGAGCAGTTCTTC.

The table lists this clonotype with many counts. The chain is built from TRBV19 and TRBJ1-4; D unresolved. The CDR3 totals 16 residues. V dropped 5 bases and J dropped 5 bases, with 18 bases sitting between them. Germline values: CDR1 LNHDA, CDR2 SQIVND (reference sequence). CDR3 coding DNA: TGTGCCAGTAGTTCGCCAATCCTACTGACGAATGAAAAACTGTTTTTT. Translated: CASSSPILLTNEKLFF.

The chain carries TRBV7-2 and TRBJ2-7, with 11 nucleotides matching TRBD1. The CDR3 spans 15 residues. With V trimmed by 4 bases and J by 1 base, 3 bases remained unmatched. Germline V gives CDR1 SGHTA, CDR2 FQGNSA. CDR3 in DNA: TGTGCCAGCAGCTATGGACAGGGGGCGTCCTACGAGCAGTACTTC. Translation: CASSYGQGASYEQYF.

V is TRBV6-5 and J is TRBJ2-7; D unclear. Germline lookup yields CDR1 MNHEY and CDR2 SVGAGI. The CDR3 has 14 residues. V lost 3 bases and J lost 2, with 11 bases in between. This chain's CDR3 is CASSYGSLPYEQYF. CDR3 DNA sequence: TGTGCCAGCAGTTATGGTTCCCTCCCCTACGAGCAGTACTTC.

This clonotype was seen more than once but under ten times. The CDR3 loop is CASTNGALVSSEQYF. CDR3 nucleotides: TGCGCCAGCACTAACGGCGCTTTGGTGTCTAGCGAGCAGTACTTC. J is TRBJ2-7 and V is TRBV5-1; D gene ambiguous. The germline CDR1 and CDR2 sequences are SGHRS and YFSETQ. V was clipped by 6 bases and J by 6 bases, with 22 bases between them. The CDR3 length is 15 residues.

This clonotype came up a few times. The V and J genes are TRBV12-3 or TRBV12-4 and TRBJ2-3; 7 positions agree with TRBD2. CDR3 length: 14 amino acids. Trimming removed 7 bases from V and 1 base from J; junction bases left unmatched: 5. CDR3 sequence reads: CASNPSGGTDTQYF. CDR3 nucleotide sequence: TGTGCCAGCAACCCCAGCGGGGGCACAGATACGCAGTATTTT.

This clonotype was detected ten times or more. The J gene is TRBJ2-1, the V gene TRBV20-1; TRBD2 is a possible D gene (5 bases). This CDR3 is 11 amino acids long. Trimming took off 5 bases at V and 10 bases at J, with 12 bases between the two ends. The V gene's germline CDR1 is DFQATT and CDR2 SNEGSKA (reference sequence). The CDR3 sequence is CSAATRFEQFF. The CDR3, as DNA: TGCAGTGCTGCTACTAGGTTCGAGCAGTTCTTC.